This passage covers 32 T cell receptor beta chains from one sample sequenced in a study of OX40 agonist ivuxolimab in advanced cancers. The method was immunoSEQ multiplex PCR; TCRdb's version includes in-frame clones alone and lacks a portion of them. Of fewer than 85,000 clones in the sample, more than 90% were seen once. The material sequenced was CD4+ or CD8+ T cells sorted from blood, taken in a trial of the OX40 agonist ivuxolimab. The receptors stem from an adult with an advanced solid tumor such as melanoma, head and neck, liver or kidney cancer.

The chain carries TRBV6-6 and TRBJ1-1, with D perhaps matching TRBD1 (5 bases). This CDR3 region has 14 residues. Germline V gives CDR1 MNHNY, CDR2 SVGAGI (reference sequence). The V end was cut by 4 bases, the J end by 1 base, with 10 bases between. The chain's CDR3 is CASSWAQENTEAFF. The CDR3 DNA reads TGTGCCAGCAGTTGGGCACAGGAGAACACTGAAGCTTTCTTT.

The chain joins TRBV6-5 to TRBJ2-1; no clear D. V was shortened by 5 bases and J by 0 bases, with 11 bases between the two germline ends. The CDR3 spans 15 residues. Per germline, CDR1 MNHEY and CDR2 SVGAGI. The CDR3 region is CASSQGFLSYNEQFF. CDR3 bases: TGTGCCAGCAGTCAAGGTTTTCTCTCCTACAATGAGCAGTTCTTC.

CDR3 DNA sequence: TGTGCCAGCAAAAACCGGGACAGTTTCGGCGAGCAGTTCTTC. Residues: CASKNRDSFGEQFF. The chain has TRBV5-4 and TRBJ2-1; the match to TRBD1 covers 7 bases. The CDR3 loop spans 14 amino acids. V shed 6 bases and J 10 bases; nucleotides not matched to a gene: 13. The germline V gene encodes CDR1 SGHNT and CDR2 YYREEE (reference sequence). Based on the CDR3 plus reference TRBV5-4 and TRBJ2-1, the full variable domain is ETGVTQSPTHLIKTRGQQVTLRCSSQSGHNTVSWYQQALGQGPQFIFQYYREEENGRGNFPPRFSGLQFPNYSSELNVNALELDDSALYLCASKNRDSFGEQFFGPGTRLTVL.

The rearrangement joins TRBV2 to TRBJ1-2; D not certain. Germline CDR1 and CDR2: SNHLY and FYNNEI. This CDR3 is built from 14 residues. V lost 1 base to trimming and J lost 5 bases, with 11 bases between them. Here the CDR3 DNA reads TGTGCCAGCAGTGAAGATTTGAACAGTTATGGCTACACCTTC. Residues: CASSEDLNSYGYTF.

The V gene is TRBV11-2, the J gene TRBJ1-1, with D perhaps matching TRBD1 (5 bases). The CDR3 has 15 amino acids. Trimming took off 5 bases at V and 1 base at J, with 14 bases between the two ends. The germline gives CDR1 SGHAT, CDR2 FQNNGV. The chain's CDR3 is CASSTSRGENTEAFF. The DNA for the CDR3 is TGTGCCAGCAGCACCTCCCGGGGGGAGAACACTGAAGCTTTCTTT.

The chain has TRBV5-1 and TRBJ2-5, with 14 bases identical to TRBD2. Judging by the DNA end, TRBJ2-7 fits better; the J call may be wrong. The germline gives CDR1 SGHRS, CDR2 YFSETQ. The CDR3 covers 17 residues. CDR3 in DNA: TGCGCCAGCAGCCGGACAGGGGGGACTAGCGGGAGCTACGAGCAGTACTTC. It is translated as CASSRTGGTSGSYEQYF.

The genes are TRBV30 and TRBJ1-4; D unclear. CDR1 GTSNPN and CDR2 SVGIG come from the germline V gene (reference sequence). The CDR3 runs 17 residues. V lost 1 base, J lost 4 bases, and 19 bases lay in between. DNA of the CDR3: TGTGCCTGGAGTGGAGGATCAAAACAGTCCGTTAATGAAAAACTGTTTTTT. It encodes CAWSGGSKQSVNEKLFF.

The chain links TRBV7-9 to TRBJ1-5, with TRBD1 as a possible D gene (5 bases). Per germline, CDR1 SEHNR and CDR2 FQNEAQ (reference sequence). Trimming left V 5 bases short and J 1 base short, with 12 bases between. The CDR3 has 15 amino acids. The CDR3 here is CASSPGGSSNQPQHF. CDR3 DNA sequence: TGTGCCAGCAGCCCCGGGGGGTCCAGCAATCAGCCCCAGCATTTT.

The V and J genes are TRBV19 and TRBJ2-2; 7 bases are a match to TRBD2. The CDR3 consists of 17 residues. Losses at the gene ends were 3 bases for V and 5 bases for J; bases not matched to a gene: 12. Germline V gene sequence: CDR1 LNHDA, CDR2 SQIVND (reference sequence). CDR3 amino acids: CASSISGAGERTGELFF. CDR3 coding DNA: TGTGCCAGTAGTATTTCTGGGGCGGGAGAGCGGACCGGGGAGCTGTTTTTT.

The J gene is TRBJ2-6, the V gene TRBV29-1; 11 bases are shared with TRBD1. The CDR3 covers 17 residues. V was pared by 6 bases and J by 0 bases, with 7 bases of the junction left unmatched. Germline CDR1 reads SQVTM; CDR2 reads ANQGSEA. Here the CDR3 reads CSVDTGTGGSGANVLTF. CDR3 sequence (DNA): TGCAGCGTCGATACCGGGACAGGGGGCTCTGGGGCCAACGTCCTGACTTTC.

The V and J genes are TRBV7-2 and TRBJ2-7; perhaps TRBD1 as D (6 bases). This CDR3 region has 14 residues. The ends were cut back, 5 bases at V and 1 base at J, with 12 bases in the middle. CDR1 is SGHTA, CDR2 FQGNSA, per germline. CDR3 region: CASSPGESSYEQYF. The CDR3, as DNA: TGTGCCAGCAGCCCAGGGGAATCTTCCTACGAGCAGTACTTC.

The rearrangement links TRBV15 to TRBJ1-3; maybe TRBD1 (5 bases). V lost 5 bases and J lost 0, with 17 bases in between. Germline V lookup: CDR1 LNHNV, CDR2 YYDKDF (reference sequence). This CDR3 has 17 amino acids. In nucleotides, the CDR3 is TGTGCCACCAGCGGATTAGAACCAGGGCGCTCTGGAAACACCATATATTTT. It yields the protein CATSGLEPGRSGNTIYF.

This clone was seen once. Written as DNA, the CDR3 is TGTGCCAGCAGCCTGACAATGACTAGTTCGAATGAGCAGTTCTTC. It translates to CASSLTMTSSNEQFF. The chain joins TRBV7-8 to TRBJ2-1, with D tentatively TRBD2 (6 bases). The CDR3 is made up of 15 amino acids. The V end was cut by 5 bases, the J end by 7 bases, with 18 bases between. Germline V lookup: CDR1 SGHVS, CDR2 FQNEAQ.

CDR3 in amino acids: CASSFTGDTQYF. Written as DNA, the CDR3 is TGTGCCAGCAGTTTCACAGGGGATACGCAGTATTTT. V usage is TRBV28 and J usage is TRBJ2-3; a weak D match, TRBD1 (6 bases). The CDR3 totals 12 residues. Looked up from germline, CDR1 is MDHEN and CDR2 is SYDVKM. Deletions cut 3 bases from V and 6 bases from J, with 7 bases between.

The V gene is TRBV27, the J gene TRBJ1-2; D perhaps matches TRBD1 (6 bases). Germline V gives CDR1 MNHEY, CDR2 SMNVEV (reference sequence). The CDR3 extends over 16 amino acids. V lost 4 bases to trimming and J lost 3 bases, with 18 bases between them. The CDR3 loop reads CASSSVGTPNYYGYTF. In nucleotides, the CDR3 is TGTGCCAGCAGTTCCGTCGGGACACCGAACTACTATGGCTACACCTTC.

The rearrangement uses TRBV14 and TRBJ2-1; no clear D gene. CDR3 length: 18 residues. Germline V lookup: CDR1 SGHDN, CDR2 FVKESK. Trimming left V 0 bases short and J 0 bases short, with 15 bases between. The CDR3 region has the DNA TGTGCCAGCAGCCAAGATCTAGGTACCCGGTTCTCCTACAATGAGCAGTTCTTC. Amino acids: CASSQDLGTRFSYNEQFF.

The chain joins TRBV5-1 to TRBJ1-3, with a weak D call TRBD1 (6 bases). The CDR3 covers 14 residues. Trimming removed 0 bases at V and 8 bases at J, with 12 bases between. The germline gives CDR1 SGHRS, CDR2 YFSETQ. The CDR3 nucleotides read TGCGCCAGCAGCTTGGCGGGATCAGGGGACACCATATATTTT. Protein: CASSLAGSGDTIYF.

CDR3 sequence (DNA): TGTGCCAGCAGCTTAGGGGTGCAGAATCAGCCCCAGCATTTT. It translates to CASSLGVQNQPQHF. The genes are TRBV7-9 and TRBJ1-5; D not resolved. V lost 1 base and J lost 4, with 8 bases in between. The CDR3 runs 14 residues. CDR1 is SEHNR, CDR2 FQNEAQ, per germline (reference sequence).

The chain recombines TRBV5-1 with TRBJ2-1, with 8 bases matching TRBD2. In germline, CDR1 is SGHRS, CDR2 YFSETQ. The V segment lost 3 bases and the J segment 2 bases; nucleotides outside the gene matches: 7. CDR3 size: 16 residues. This chain's CDR3 is CASSSSGGVAYNEQFF. The CDR3 region has the DNA TGCGCCAGCAGCTCCTCGGGGGGGGTCGCCTACAATGAGCAGTTCTTC.

The chain employs TRBV19 and TRBJ2-3; the match to TRBD1 covers 7 bases. CDR3 length: 15 residues. V lost 6 bases, J lost 3 bases, and 9 bases stayed unmatched. From germline, CDR1 is LNHDA and CDR2 SQIVND (reference sequence). The CDR3, as DNA: TGTGCCAGTAGGGGGACAGTCAGTAGAACAGATACGCAGTATTTT. Translated, it gives CASRGTVSRTDTQYF.

The J gene is TRBJ2-7, the V gene TRBV30; maybe TRBD2 (6 bases). The CDR3 has 16 residues. The V and J ends lost 6 bases and 5 bases respectively, with 26 bases between them. Germline V lookup: CDR1 GTSNPN, CDR2 SVGIG (reference sequence). In DNA form, the CDR3 reads TGTGCCTGTCGAGTTGGAGTCTCGGGGGAGTGGGACGAGCAGTACTTC. Translating gives CACRVGVSGEWDEQYF.

V and J are TRBV5-1 and TRBJ2-1; 13 bases line up with TRBD2. This CDR3 comprises 16 residues. Trimming took 1 base from V and 10 from J; bases not matched to a gene: 8. Germline V CDR1 and CDR2: SGHRS, YFSETQ. This chain's CDR3 is CASSLRTSGGTTEQFF. The CDR3 DNA is TGCGCCAGCAGCTTGAGGACTAGCGGGGGCACAACGGAGCAGTTCTTC.

The chain recombines TRBV29-1 with TRBJ2-3; the D gene is possibly TRBD2 (5 bases). Trimming stripped 6 bases from V and 0 bases from J, with 7 bases between. This CDR3 is 12 amino acids long. CDR1 is SQVTM and CDR2 is ANQGSEA in the germline V gene. The CDR3 nucleotides read TGCAGCGTGACGGGAAGCACAGATACGCAGTATTTT. This sequence encodes CSVTGSTDTQYF.

This chain connects TRBV11-2 to TRBJ2-6, with D unresolved. V was trimmed by 1 base and J by 2 bases, leaving 6 bases between them. This CDR3 has 15 residues. CDR1 is SGHAT and CDR2 is FQNNGV in the germline V gene. CDR3 region: CASSLAFAGANVLTF. The CDR3, as DNA: TGTGCCAGCAGCTTAGCCTTCGCTGGGGCCAACGTCCTGACTTTC. The full variable domain, its missing parts supplied by reference TRBV11-2 and TRBJ2-6, is EAGVAQSPRYKIIEKRQSVAFWCNPISGHATLYWYQQILGQGPKLLIQFQNNGVVDDSQLPKDRFSAERLKGVDSTLKIQPAKLEDSAVYLCASSLAFAGANVLTFGAGSRLTVL.

This clone appeared once. J is TRBJ2-7 and V is TRBV28, with D possibly called TRBD1 or TRBD2 (5 bases each). CDR1 and CDR2 from the germline V gene are MDHEN and SYDVKM. The CDR3 has 15 amino acids. The ends were cut back, 5 bases at V and 1 base at J, with 15 bases in the middle. The DNA for the CDR3 is TGTGCCAGCAGTCCCCCCGGGGCGTTATCCTACGAGCAGTACTTC. Protein sequence: CASSPPGALSYEQYF.

This chain links TRBV4-3 with TRBJ2-7, with 7 bases identical to TRBD2. Germline CDR1 and CDR2: LGHNA and YSLEER. The V segment lost 3 bases and the J segment 2 bases; nucleotides outside the gene matches: 16. The CDR3 is 18 residues long. CDR3 sequence (DNA): TGCGCCAGCAGCCACGATTTGCATCGAGCGGGATCCCCCTACGAGCAGTACTTC. This codes for CASSHDLHRAGSPYEQYF.

The V and J genes are TRBV30 and TRBJ2-3; D might be TRBD2 (6 bases). The ends were cut back, 5 bases at V and 1 base at J, with 16 bases in the middle. This CDR3 has 15 residues. Germline V gene sequence: CDR1 GTSNPN, CDR2 SVGIG (reference sequence). The CDR3 nucleotides read TGTGCCTGGGGCAAACTAGCCAGTGGCACAGATACGCAGTATTTT. Translating it yields CAWGKLASGTDTQYF.

The genes are TRBV29-1 and TRBJ2-2, with a tentative D call TRBD1 (6 bases). CDR1 SQVTM and CDR2 ANQGSEA come from the germline V gene. Trimming took off 8 bases at V and 6 bases at J, with 19 bases between the two ends. The CDR3 totals 14 residues. This CDR3 reads CSIRTVGDAGELFF. The CDR3 DNA reads TGCAGCATCAGGACAGTCGGGGACGCCGGGGAGCTGTTTTTT.

This chain uses TRBV6-5 with TRBJ2-3, with 7 bases aligning to TRBD2. V dropped 0 bases and J dropped 5; count of bases not matched to a gene: 5. Per germline, CDR1 MNHEY and CDR2 SVGAGI. CDR3 size: 15 residues. CDR3 sequence (DNA): TGTGCCAGCAGTTACTCGGGTGCGGGGGAAGATACGCAGTATTTT. Translating it yields CASSYSGAGEDTQYF.

The CDR3 nucleotides read TGTGCCAGCAGTGATACAGGAAGCTACAATCAGCCCCAGCATTTT. As protein: CASSDTGSYNQPQHF. The rearrangement joins TRBV6-1 to TRBJ1-5; TRBD1 is a possible D gene (5 bases). The CDR3 length is 15 residues. V shed 3 bases and J shed 3 bases, with 12 bases lying between them. CDR1 and CDR2 (germline): MNHNS, SASEGT.

This rearrangement joins TRBV2 to TRBJ2-2; TRBD2 matches at 7 bases. The CDR3 is 16 amino acids. Germline assignment: CDR1 SNHLY and CDR2 FYNNEI. Trimming at V came to 6 bases and at J to 0 bases, leaving 7 bases not matched to a gene. CDR3 DNA: TGTGCCAGCAGCCTTAATGGGGGGGCGAACACCGGGGAGCTGTTTTTT. This translates into CASSLNGGANTGELFF.

The chain is built from TRBV5-4 and TRBJ2-3, with TRBD1 matching 10 bases. This CDR3 has 14 amino acids. CDR1 and CDR2 from the germline V gene are SGHNT and YYREEE (reference sequence). The V gene end was trimmed by 4 bases and the J gene end by 3 bases; junction bases not matched to a gene: 2. CDR3 residues: CASSRDRGTDTQYF. The CDR3 coding sequence is TGTGCCAGCAGCCGGGACAGGGGAACAGATACGCAGTATTTT.